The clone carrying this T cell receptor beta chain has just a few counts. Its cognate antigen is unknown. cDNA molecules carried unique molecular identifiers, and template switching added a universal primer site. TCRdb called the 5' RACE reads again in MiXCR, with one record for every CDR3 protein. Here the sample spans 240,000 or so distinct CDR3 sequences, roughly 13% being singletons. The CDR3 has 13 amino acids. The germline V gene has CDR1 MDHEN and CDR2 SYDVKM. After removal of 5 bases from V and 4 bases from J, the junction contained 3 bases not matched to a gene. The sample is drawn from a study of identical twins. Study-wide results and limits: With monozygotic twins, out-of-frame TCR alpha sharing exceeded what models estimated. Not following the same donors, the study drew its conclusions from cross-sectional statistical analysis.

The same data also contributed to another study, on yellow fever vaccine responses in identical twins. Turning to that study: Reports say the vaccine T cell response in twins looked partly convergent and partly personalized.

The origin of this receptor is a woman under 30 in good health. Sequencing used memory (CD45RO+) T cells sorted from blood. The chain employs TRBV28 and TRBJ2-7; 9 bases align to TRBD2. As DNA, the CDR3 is TGTGCCAGCAGTCGGCTAGCGGGGTACGAGCAGTACTTC. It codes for CASSRLAGYEQYF.